A single sample is the source of the 10 T cell receptor beta chains below, sequenced in a study of T cell responses to AZD1222 COVID-19 vaccine. This table comes from immunoSEQ multiplex PCR, and its TCRdb copy is limited to in-frame clones, with some not included. The sample carries some 110,000 clones, 88% recorded once. The sequences come from peripheral blood, collected on day 0 of AZD1222 vaccination. The receptors shown here come from an adult in good health.

On this clone: Other DNA sequences in this sample translate to the same CDR3. The chain employs TRBV6-2 or TRBV6-3 and TRBJ1-1; D not resolved. Trimming left V 0 bases short and J 1 base short, with 6 bases between. This CDR3 has 14 amino acids. In germline, CDR1 is MNHEY, CDR2 SVGEGT. The CDR3 loop is CASSYSGRNTEAFF. DNA of the CDR3: TGTGCCAGCAGTTACTCAGGGCGGAACACTGAAGCTTTCTTT.

The V gene is TRBV18, the J gene TRBJ2-5; TRBD1 might be the D (5 bases). CDR1 is KGHSH, CDR2 LQKENI, per germline. Trimming took 3 bases from V and 1 from J, leaving 9 bases between them. CDR3 length equals 14 residues. The CDR3 sequence is CASSPRVTQETQYF. CDR3 DNA sequence: TGTGCCAGCTCACCCAGGGTTACCCAAGAGACCCAGTACTTC.

This chain connects TRBV12-3 or TRBV12-4 to TRBJ2-7, with D hard to call. The germline V and J ends were trimmed by 5 bases and 4 bases, with 9 bases remaining between them. The CDR3 runs 12 residues. The CDR3 DNA sequence: TGTGCCAGCAGTCAACAATATTACGAGCAGTACTTC. Translating it yields CASSQQYYEQYF.

The chain joins TRBV5-1 to TRBJ2-1; the match to TRBD2 covers 7 bases. V trimming: 2 bases; J trimming: 8 bases; junction bases outside the gene matches: 7. The CDR3 sequence is 14 residues long. From germline, CDR1 is SGHRS and CDR2 YFSETQ. The CDR3 nucleotides are TGCGCCAGCAGCTTCCGAGCGGGACTCGATGAGCAGTTCTTC. Encoded protein: CASSFRAGLDEQFF.

For the CDR3, the DNA is TGTGCCAGCAGCTTGTCTCCCGAGGTGCCCCAGCATTTT. As protein: CASSLSPEVPQHF. The chain uses TRBV5-6 and TRBJ1-5; no clear D gene. Germline CDR1 SGHDT, CDR2 YYEEEE. With 1 base removed from V and 9 bases from J, the gap between germline ends came to 11 bases. The CDR3 length is 13 residues. Complete variable domain (other parts from reference TRBV5-6 and TRBJ1-5): DAGVTQSPTHLIKTRGQQVTLRCSPKSGHDTVSWYQQALGQGPQFIFQYYEEEERQRGNFPDRFSGHQFPNYSSELNVNALLLGDSALYLCASSLSPEVPQHFGDGTRLSIL.

The chain recombines TRBV5-8 with TRBJ2-5; TRBD2 might be the D (6 bases). Trimming left V 0 bases short and J 5 bases short, with 14 bases between. Germline values: CDR1 SGHTS, CDR2 YDEGEE. This CDR3 has 15 residues. DNA of the CDR3: TGTGCCAGCAGCTTGGGGAGACCGGGGAGGGAGACCCAGTACTTC. It is translated as CASSLGRPGRETQYF.

This rearrangement joins TRBV11-3 to TRBJ2-2, with 9 nucleotides matching TRBD1. CDR1 is SGHNT and CDR2 is YENEEA in the germline V gene. This CDR3 contains 16 residues. V lost 5 bases, J lost 5 bases, and 9 bases stayed unmatched. CDR3 region: CASSGRQGVSTGELFF. The CDR3 coding sequence is TGTGCCAGCAGCGGTCGACAGGGGGTTTCGACCGGGGAGCTGTTTTTT.

The V gene is TRBV7-2, the J gene TRBJ1-1; tentative D call: TRBD1 (5 bases). CDR1 and CDR2 from the germline V gene are SGHTA and FQGNSA. V was shortened by 6 bases and J by 5 bases, with 7 bases between the two germline ends. CDR3 length equals 11 residues. The CDR3 nucleotides are TGTGCCAGCAGGGGGGGGACTGAAGCTTTCTTT. As protein: CASRGGTEAFF.

The rearrangement uses TRBV30 and TRBJ1-3; D gene uncertain. Looked up from germline, CDR1 is GTSNPN and CDR2 is SVGIG (reference sequence). V was trimmed by 4 bases and J by 0 bases, leaving 13 bases between them. This CDR3 spans 15 amino acids. CDR3 nucleotides: TGTGCCTGGATAACCAAAGATTCCTCTGGAAACACCATATATTTT. Translation gives CAWITKDSSGNTIYF.

This chain uses TRBV10-3 with TRBJ2-7; weak D call: TRBD1 (6 bases). Germline V CDR1 and CDR2: ENHRY, SYGVKD. V shed 2 bases and J shed 2 bases, with 13 bases lying between them. This CDR3 spans 15 amino acids. For the CDR3, the DNA is TGTGCCATCAGTGAGGGGGGACACGCCGCCTACGAGCAGTACTTC. It specifies CAISEGGHAAYEQYF.